Shown below are 25 T cell receptor beta chains from a single sample sequenced in a study of blood T cell repertoires in COVID-19. Measured with immunoSEQ multiplex PCR; TCRdb has only the in-frame clones, and not every one. This sample has 250,000 to 300,000 clones, with around 90% found just once. The sample consisted of PBMCs or T cells enriched from blood (not recorded which). The origin of the receptors is a human donor in a cohort exposed to, infected with or recovered from COVID-19 (not recorded which). The donor label of this sample is uncertain.

The chain combines TRBV6-5 with TRBJ2-1, with TRBD2 identical over 11 bases. The length of the CDR3 is 14 residues. Germline V gene sequence: CDR1 MNHEY, CDR2 SVGAGI. The ends lost 5 bases at V and 6 bases at J; junction bases unmatched: 3. Written as DNA, the CDR3 is TGTGCCAGCAGTACTAGCGGGGGAATCAATGAGCAGTTCTTC. Translation: CASSTSGGINEQFF.

CDR3 coding DNA: TGTGCCAGCAGCTCGGGACTAGGGACAGATACGCAGTATTTT. Protein product: CASSSGLGTDTQYF. The chain carries TRBV7-9 and TRBJ2-3; TRBD2 matches at 8 bases. The J segment lost 3 bases and the V segment lost 4 bases, leaving 3 bases of the junction unmatched. The CDR3 consists of 14 residues. Germline CDR1 reads SEHNR; CDR2 reads FQNEAQ (reference sequence).

The chain's CDR3 is CASSSIPLGADQPQHF. The CDR3 DNA is TGCGCCAGCAGCTCTATCCCCCTGGGGGCGGACCAGCCCCAGCATTTT. V gene TRBV5-1 combines with J gene TRBJ1-5; D might be TRBD1 (6 bases). Trimming stripped 3 bases from V and 7 bases from J, with 20 bases between. The CDR3 runs to 16 residues. Germline V gene data show CDR1 as SGHRS and CDR2 as YFSETQ.

The V gene is TRBV30, the J gene TRBJ1-2, with D perhaps matching TRBD1 (6 bases). Germline CDR1 reads GTSNPN; CDR2 reads SVGIG (reference sequence). V was shortened by 2 bases and J by 2 bases, with 9 bases between the two germline ends. The CDR3 has 13 amino acids. CDR3 DNA: TGTGCCTGGAGTCCCGGACAGAACTATGGCTACACCTTC. This encodes CAWSPGQNYGYTF. Full variable domain (remainder filled in from reference TRBV30 and TRBJ1-2): SQTIHQWPATLVQPVGSPLSLECTVEGTSNPNLYWYRQAAGRGLQLLFYSVGIGQISSEVPQNLSASRPQDRQFILSSKKLLLSDSGFYLCAWSPGQNYGYTFGSGTRLTVV.

The rearrangement links TRBV18 to TRBJ1-5; no clear D gene. The CDR3 has 15 residues. Germline values: CDR1 KGHSH, CDR2 LQKENI. V lost 3 bases, J lost 3 bases, and 12 bases lay in between. CDR3 in amino acids: CASSPGEGNNQPQHF. DNA for the CDR3: TGTGCCAGCTCACCCGGGGAGGGAAACAATCAGCCCCAGCATTTT.

The sample holds one count of this clone. The chain combines TRBV9 with TRBJ2-1; D possibly corresponds to TRBD1 (6 bases). Looked up from germline, CDR1 is SGDLS and CDR2 is YYNGEE. Trimming took 4 bases from V and 1 from J, leaving 15 bases between them. The CDR3 sequence is 16 residues long. CDR3 residues: CASSFRQDSSYNEQFF. The DNA of the CDR3 is TGTGCCAGCAGCTTCCGGCAGGACAGTTCCTACAATGAGCAGTTCTTC.

This clone was seen more than once but under ten times. The chain has TRBV7-9 and TRBJ2-7, with 8 bases lining up with TRBD1. The CDR3 covers 12 residues. With V trimmed by 8 bases and J by 5 bases, 5 bases remained unmatched. From germline, CDR1 is SEHNR and CDR2 FQNEAQ (reference sequence). CDR3 DNA: TGTGCCAGCGGACAGGGTTTGAACGAGCAGTACTTC. Amino acids: CASGQGLNEQYF.

V gene TRBV14 combines with J gene TRBJ2-3; TRBD1 is a possible D gene (5 bases). The germline V and J ends were trimmed by 3 bases and 1 base, with 14 bases remaining between them. The CDR3 length is 16 residues. Germline loops: CDR1 SGHDN, CDR2 FVKESK. CDR3 coding DNA: TGTGCCAGCAGCCATACACAGGCATCGGGCACAGATACGCAGTATTTT. This encodes CASSHTQASGTDTQYF.

This clone came up once. The V call is TRBV7-9, the J call TRBJ1-2; D might be TRBD1 (5 bases). V dropped 5 bases and J dropped 3 bases, with 16 bases sitting between them. CDR1 and CDR2 (germline): SEHNR, FQNEAQ (reference sequence). This CDR3 comprises 15 residues. In nucleotides, the CDR3 is TGTGCCAGCAGCCGGGGACTTCGGGAAGACTATGGCTACACCTTC. The encoded protein is CASSRGLREDYGYTF.

This chain links TRBV5-4 with TRBJ2-5, with TRBD2 matching 9 bases. Looked up from germline, CDR1 is SGHNT and CDR2 is YYREEE (reference sequence). The CDR3 is made up of 15 amino acids. The V and J ends lost 2 bases and 2 bases, in that order; junction bases with no gene match: 4. CDR3: CASSFWLAGQETQYF. CDR3 nucleotides: TGTGCCAGCAGCTTCTGGCTAGCGGGGCAAGAGACCCAGTACTTC.

As concerns this clone: This CDR3 is also generated by other DNA sequences in the sample. Here the CDR3 reads CASSLRGTGNTIYF. The CDR3 DNA reads TGTGCCAGCAGTTTACGCGGGACTGGAAACACCATATATTTT. The rearrangement links TRBV27 to TRBJ1-3; D gene unclear. Germline CDR1 reads MNHEY; CDR2 reads SMNVEV (reference sequence). The CDR3 length is 14 residues. Trimming shortened V by 2 bases and J by 2 bases, and 7 bases separated the two germline ends.

V gene TRBV6-5 combines with J gene TRBJ1-1; unclear D gene. V lost 5 bases and J lost 1, with 8 bases in between. CDR3 length equals 13 residues. Germline loops: CDR1 MNHEY, CDR2 SVGAGI. CDR3: CASSQTQNTEAFF. The CDR3 DNA reads as TGTGCCAGCAGTCAGACACAGAACACTGAAGCTTTCTTT.

J is TRBJ1-1 and V is TRBV21-1; the table assigns TRBD1, which was not confirmed against the DNA. TRBV21-1 is marked as a pseudogene. This CDR3 region has 17 residues. Here the CDR3 DNA reads TGTGCCAGCAGCAGGCCCCGGACAGGGGTCATGAACACTGAAGCTTTCTTT. Its protein product is CASSRPRTGVMNTEAFF.

The chain combines TRBV19 with TRBJ1-1; 10 positions agree with TRBD1. Germline assignment: CDR1 LNHDA and CDR2 SQIVND (reference sequence). The CDR3 spans 19 residues. J was trimmed by 0 bases and V by 3 bases; bases with no gene match: 13. CDR3 protein: CASSITVGDRGPLNTEAFF. The CDR3 DNA reads as TGTGCCAGTAGTATCACGGTGGGAGACAGGGGGCCCCTGAACACTGAAGCTTTCTTT.

The genes are TRBV4-3 and TRBJ2-1; 11 bases are shared with TRBD2. Per the germline V gene, CDR1 is LGHNA and CDR2 is YSLEER. The CDR3 length is 17 residues. V was clipped by 4 bases and J by 1 base; unmatched bases: 6. The CDR3 sequence is CASSLASGGLSYNEQFF. CDR3 sequence (DNA): TGCGCCAGCAGCCTGGCTAGCGGGGGGCTTTCCTACAATGAGCAGTTCTTC.

The V and J genes are TRBV2 and TRBJ2-2, with a weak D call TRBD2 (5 bases). There are 14 residues in the CDR3. The V gene's germline CDR1 is SNHLY and CDR2 FYNNEI. Trimming pared 10 bases from V and 0 bases from J, leaving 12 bases between. CDR3 loop: CANKEATNTGELFF. In DNA form, the CDR3 reads TGTGCCAACAAGGAGGCAACGAACACCGGGGAGCTGTTTTTT.

The gene calls are TRBV3-1 (or the pseudogene TRBV3-2) and TRBJ2-1, with 7 positions matching TRBD2. Germline CDR1 LGHDT, CDR2 YNNKEL (reference sequence). Germline trimming cut 6 bases from V and 2 bases from J; bases unmatched to any gene: 10. This CDR3 is built from 16 residues. The CDR3 is CASRPDPGGTYNEQFF. The CDR3 DNA reads as TGTGCCAGCAGGCCAGATCCGGGGGGAACCTACAATGAGCAGTTCTTC.

The chain links TRBV24-1 to TRBJ1-3; D is unclear. This CDR3 is 13 amino acids long. V shed 0 bases and J shed 4 bases, with 3 bases lying between them. Germline CDR1 reads KGHDR; CDR2 reads SFDVKD. The CDR3 sequence: CATSDLLGNTIYF. In DNA form, the CDR3 reads TGTGCCACCAGTGATTTGCTGGGAAACACCATATATTTT.

The gene calls are TRBV12-3 or TRBV12-4 and TRBJ2-1; 7 bases map to TRBD1. After removal of 8 bases from V and 6 bases from J, the junction contained 7 bases not matched to a gene. The length of the CDR3 is 13 residues. CDR3 sequence (DNA): TGTGCCAGCTTTATCACAGGGGTCAATGAGCAGTTCTTC. It yields the protein CASFITGVNEQFF.

CDR3 sequence: CASRETGWRVNTEAFF. As DNA, the CDR3 is TGTGCCAGCAGGGAGACAGGGTGGAGAGTGAACACTGAAGCTTTCTTT. The rearrangement joins TRBV2 to TRBJ1-1, with 7 positions matching TRBD1. V was clipped by 6 bases and J by 0 bases; unmatched bases: 10. This CDR3 contains 16 residues. CDR1 and CDR2 from the germline V gene are SNHLY and FYNNEI.

The genes are TRBV18 and TRBJ2-2; 7 bases are shared with TRBD1. CDR3 length: 18 residues. CDR1 and CDR2 (germline): KGHSH, LQKENI. V shed 3 bases, J shed 6 bases, and the junction held 16 bases outside the gene matches. The CDR3: CASSPLPLTGNGAGELFF. As DNA, the CDR3 is TGTGCCAGCTCACCCCTACCCTTGACAGGGAACGGAGCCGGGGAGCTGTTTTTT.

Here the CDR3 DNA reads TGTGCCTGGAGTGGGCTAGCGGAGCTGGGCTCCTACAATGAGCAGTTCTTC. Translation gives CAWSGLAELGSYNEQFF. The chain joins TRBV30 to TRBJ2-1; 7 positions agree with TRBD2. The J segment lost 0 bases and the V segment lost 1 base, leaving 9 bases of the junction unmatched. The CDR3 sequence is 17 residues long. The germline gives CDR1 GTSNPN, CDR2 SVGIG (reference sequence).

This chain joins TRBV6-5 and TRBJ1-5, with D possibly TRBD1 on 5 matching bases. There are 14 residues in the CDR3. Germline lookup yields CDR1 MNHEY and CDR2 SVGAGI. Trimming stripped 6 bases from V and 3 bases from J, with 12 bases between. CDR3 bases: TGTGCCAGCAGCGCGTTGGACATCAATCAGCCCCAGCATTTT. Amino acids: CASSALDINQPQHF.

The V gene is TRBV7-8, the J gene TRBJ1-2; 11 nucleotides line up with TRBD1. The V gene end was trimmed by 5 bases and the J gene end by 2 bases; junction bases not matched to a gene: 4. Germline-derived CDR1 and CDR2 are SGHVS and FQNEAQ. The CDR3 is made up of 15 amino acids. The CDR3 DNA sequence: TGTGCCAGCAGCAGAGGACAGGGGGCGAACTATGGCTACACCTTC. As protein: CASSRGQGANYGYTF.

The chain joins TRBV11-1 to TRBJ1-2; D uncertain. The V end lost 1 base, the J end lost 6 bases, and 6 bases lay between the germline ends. This CDR3 is 12 amino acids long. Germline CDR1 reads SGHAT; CDR2 reads FQDESV (reference sequence). CDR3 sequence reads: CASSLEGDGYTF. The CDR3 nucleotides read TGTGCCAGCAGCTTAGAGGGAGATGGCTACACCTTC. The entire variable domain, with the rest obtained from reference TRBV11-1 and TRBJ1-2, is as follows: EAEVAQSPRYKITEKSQAVAFWCDPISGHATLYWYRQILGQGPELLVQFQDESVVDDSQLPKDRFSAERLKGVDSTLKIQPAELGDSAMYLCASSLEGDGYTFGSGTRLTVV.